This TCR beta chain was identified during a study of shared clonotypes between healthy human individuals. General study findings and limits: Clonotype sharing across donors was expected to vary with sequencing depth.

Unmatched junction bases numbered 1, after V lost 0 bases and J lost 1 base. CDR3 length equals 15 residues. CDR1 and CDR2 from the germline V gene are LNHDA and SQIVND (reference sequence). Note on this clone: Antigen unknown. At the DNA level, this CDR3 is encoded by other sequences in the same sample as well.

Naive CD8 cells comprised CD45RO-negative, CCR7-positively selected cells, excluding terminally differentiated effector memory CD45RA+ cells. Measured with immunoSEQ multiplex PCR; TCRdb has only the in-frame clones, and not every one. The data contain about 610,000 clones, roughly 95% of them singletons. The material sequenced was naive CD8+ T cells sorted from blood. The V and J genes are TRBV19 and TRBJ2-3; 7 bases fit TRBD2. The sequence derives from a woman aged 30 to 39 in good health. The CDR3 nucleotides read TGTGCCAGTAGTATAGACCGGGAGGGCACAGATACGCAGTATTTT. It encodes CASSIDREGTDTQYF.